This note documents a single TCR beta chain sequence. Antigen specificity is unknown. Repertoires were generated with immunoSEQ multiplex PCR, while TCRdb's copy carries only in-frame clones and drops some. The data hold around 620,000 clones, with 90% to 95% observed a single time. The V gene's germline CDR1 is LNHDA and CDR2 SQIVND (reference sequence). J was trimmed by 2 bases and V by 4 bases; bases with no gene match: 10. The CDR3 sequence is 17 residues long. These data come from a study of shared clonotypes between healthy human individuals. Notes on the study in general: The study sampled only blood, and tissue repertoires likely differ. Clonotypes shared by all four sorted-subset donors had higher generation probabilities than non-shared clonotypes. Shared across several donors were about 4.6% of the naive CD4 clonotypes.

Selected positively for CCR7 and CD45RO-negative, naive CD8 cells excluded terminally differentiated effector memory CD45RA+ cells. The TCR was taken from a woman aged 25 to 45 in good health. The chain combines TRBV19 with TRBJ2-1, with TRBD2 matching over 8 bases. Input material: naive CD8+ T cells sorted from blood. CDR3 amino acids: CASSTHPVAGPYNEQFF. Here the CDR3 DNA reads TGTGCCAGTAGTACCCATCCGGTAGCGGGGCCCTACAATGAGCAGTTCTTC.